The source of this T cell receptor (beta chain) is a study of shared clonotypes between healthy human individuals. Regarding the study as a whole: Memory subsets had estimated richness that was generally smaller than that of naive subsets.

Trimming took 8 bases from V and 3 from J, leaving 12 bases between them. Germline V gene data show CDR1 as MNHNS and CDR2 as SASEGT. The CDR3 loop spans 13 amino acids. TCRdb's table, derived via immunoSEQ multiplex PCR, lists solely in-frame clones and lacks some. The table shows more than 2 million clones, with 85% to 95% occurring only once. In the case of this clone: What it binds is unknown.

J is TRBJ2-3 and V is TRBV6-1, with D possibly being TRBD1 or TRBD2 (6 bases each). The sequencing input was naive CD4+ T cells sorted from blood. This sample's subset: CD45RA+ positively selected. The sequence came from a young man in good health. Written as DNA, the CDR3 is TGTGCCAGCCCAGGGGCGGGAACAGATACGCAGTATTTT. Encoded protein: CASPGAGTDTQYF.